This T cell receptor beta chain derives from a study of PD-L1 blockade in urothelial cancer. Method: immunoSEQ multiplex PCR; TCRdb's copy keeps in-frame clones and lacks some. The table records 30,000 to 45,000 clones, 84% of them present only once. Indicated time point: peripheral blood 6 weeks after treatment start. The sequences come from PBMCs, collected around atezolizumab (anti-PD-L1) treatment. This TCR derives from a man aged 35 to 55 with urothelial cancer.

CDR3 in DNA: TGTGCCAGCAGTTTAGTTCCAACAGGGGACGAGCAGTACTTC. Translating gives CASSLVPTGDEQYF. This chain uses TRBV27 with TRBJ2-7, with 7 bases identical to TRBD1. Germline V gene data show CDR1 as MNHEY and CDR2 as SMNVEV (reference sequence). Trimming cost V 2 bases and J 5 bases; bases outside gene matches: 6. The CDR3 loop spans 14 amino acids.